This T cell receptor (beta chain) was identified during a study of shared clonotypes between healthy human individuals. Assay: immunoSEQ multiplex PCR; the TCRdb copy retains only in-frame clones and omits some. Counted here are around 1,900,000 clones, over 85% occurring once; the ten biggest clones make up around 1.8%. The CDR3 consists of 13 residues. V dropped 4 bases and J dropped 8; count of bases not matched to a gene: 3. The germline CDR1 and CDR2 sequences are LNHDA and SQIVND (reference sequence). The naive CD8 fraction comprised CD45RO-negative cells positively selected for CCR7 and excluded terminally differentiated effector memory CD45RA+ cells.

The chain recombines TRBV19 with TRBJ2-1; 9 nucleotides align to TRBD1. The sequence derives from a man between 18 and 29 years old in good health. Some clones in this sample may be carry-over from other donors' samples. Sequences were obtained from naive CD8+ T cells from PBMCs. The CDR3 loop reads CASSNRGLDEQFF. For the CDR3, the DNA is TGTGCCAGTAGTAACAGGGGGCTCGATGAGCAGTTCTTC.